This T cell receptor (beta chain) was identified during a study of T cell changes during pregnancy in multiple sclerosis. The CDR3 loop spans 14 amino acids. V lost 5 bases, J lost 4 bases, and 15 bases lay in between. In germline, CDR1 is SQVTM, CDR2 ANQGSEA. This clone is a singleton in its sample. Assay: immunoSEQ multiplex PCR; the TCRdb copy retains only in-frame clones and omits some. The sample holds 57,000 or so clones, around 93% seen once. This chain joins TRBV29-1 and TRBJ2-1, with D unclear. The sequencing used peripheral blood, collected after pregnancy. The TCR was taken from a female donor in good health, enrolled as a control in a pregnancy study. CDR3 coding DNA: TGCAGCGTTTTGCGGCTAGATCCTTACAATGAGCAGTTCTTC. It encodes CSVLRLDPYNEQFF.